These 31 T cell receptor beta chains were all obtained from the same sample, sequenced in a study of T cells in Graves' hyperthyroidism and ophthalmopathy. The CDR3 regions of TCR beta were amplified from RNA transcripts. Using the HTBI primer set, a first-round RT-PCR was run on the TCR CDR3. TCRdb itself ran the multiplex PCR reads through MiXCR, one entry per CDR3 protein. The sample comprises about 59,000 distinct CDR3 sequences, under 70% of which are singletons, and roughly 3.4% rests with the top ten. What was sequenced was blood. These receptors were obtained from a woman in her sixties with Graves' ophthalmopathy.

The rearrangement links TRBV7-3 to TRBJ1-2; D unresolved. Looked up from germline, CDR1 is SGHTA and CDR2 is FQGTGA. Between the trimmed V and J ends, which lost 1 base and 4 bases, there was a span of 13 bases. The CDR3 has 15 amino acids. The CDR3 bases are TGTGCCAGCAGCTTAATCCCCGTGGGTGGCTATGGCTACACCTTC. Its translation: CASSLIPVGGYGYTF.

This clonotype was seen at least ten times. The chain couples TRBV4-2 to TRBJ2-7, with a weak D call TRBD2 (6 bases). V lost 0 bases and J lost 1, with 13 bases in between. The CDR3 runs to 16 residues. Germline CDR1 is LGHNA and CDR2 is YNFKEQ. CDR3 sequence (DNA): TGTGCCAGCAGCCAAGATCGAAGGGGAGGATCCTACGAGCAGTACTTC. Amino acid sequence: CASSQDRRGGSYEQYF.

This clonotype was seen ten or more times. V usage is TRBV7-2 and J usage is TRBJ1-1, with D perhaps matching TRBD1 (6 bases). Germline lookup yields CDR1 SGHTA and CDR2 FQGNSA. The CDR3 length is 15 residues. The V gene lost 3 bases and the J gene lost 1 base, with 12 bases spanning the gap. CDR3 protein: CASSFSGHQNTEAFF. In DNA, the CDR3 is TGTGCCAGCAGCTTCTCGGGACATCAGAACACTGAAGCTTTCTTT.

This clonotype was observed at least ten times. The V and J genes are TRBV5-1 and TRBJ2-3; 14 bases are a match to TRBD2. The germline gives CDR1 SGHRS, CDR2 YFSETQ. This CDR3 region has 14 residues. The junction had 1 base not matched to a gene; V was cut back by 6 bases and J by 4 bases. CDR3 amino acids: CASTTSGGADTQYF. As DNA, the CDR3 is TGCGCCAGCACGACTAGCGGGGGGGCAGATACGCAGTATTTT.

Of note for this clonotype: At one end, the junction sequence differs from germline, possibly due to a read error. The chain couples TRBV5-5 to TRBJ1-2; the D is unclear. CDR1 and CDR2 (germline): SGHKS, YYEKEE (reference sequence). CDR3 length equals 14 residues. CDR3 sequence (DNA): TGTGCCAGCAGCGCTCATAGAGTCCGCTATGGCCACACCTTC. This translates into CASSAHRVRYGHTF.

This rearrangement joins TRBV4-2 to TRBJ2-3; D unclear. Germline assignment: CDR1 LGHNA and CDR2 YNFKEQ. V lost 4 bases and J lost 7, with 9 bases in between. The CDR3 extends over 12 amino acids. CDR3 loop: CASSLEFNTQYF. Written as DNA, the CDR3 is TGTGCCAGCAGCCTAGAATTTAATACGCAGTATTTT.

The chain recombines TRBV7-3 with TRBJ2-1, with 9 nucleotides matching TRBD1. The CDR3 totals 15 residues. Unmatched junction bases numbered 5, after V lost 4 bases and J lost 4 bases. From germline, CDR1 is SGHTA and CDR2 FQGTGA. CDR3 nucleotide sequence: TGTGCCAGCAGCTGGGGACAGGGCAGGTACAATGAGCAGTTCTTC. Protein product: CASSWGQGRYNEQFF.

V is TRBV9 and J is TRBJ2-7, with D tentatively TRBD1 or TRBD2 (5 bases each). V was shortened by 4 bases and J by 0 bases, with 14 bases between the two germline ends. The CDR3 length is 15 residues. Per the germline V gene, CDR1 is SGDLS and CDR2 is YYNGEE. The CDR3, as DNA: TGTGCCAGCAGCACTCAGGGAGAGAGCTCCTACGAGCAGTACTTC. This sequence encodes CASSTQGESSYEQYF.

The chain carries TRBV5-1 and TRBJ1-1; 8 bases agree with TRBD1. The V gene's germline CDR1 is SGHRS and CDR2 YFSETQ. V lost 6 bases, J lost 6 bases, and 7 bases stayed unmatched. The CDR3 runs 13 residues. The CDR3: CASTDRVYSEAFF. The CDR3 DNA sequence: TGCGCCAGCACGGACAGGGTCTACTCTGAAGCTTTCTTT. The variable domain in full, with the rest retrieved from reference TRBV5-1 and TRBJ1-1, is KAGVTQTPRYLIKTRGQQVTLSCSPISGHRSVSWYQQTPGQGLQFLFEYFSETQRNKGNFPGRFSGRQFSNSRSEMNVSTLELGDSALYLCASTDRVYSEAFFGQGTRLTVV.

This clonotype came up once. The chain has TRBV11-2 and TRBJ1-2; maybe TRBD1 (5 bases). CDR1 is SGHAT and CDR2 is FQNNGV in the germline V gene. CDR3 size: 16 residues. V lost 1 base and J 1 base, leaving 13 bases between the germline ends. CDR3 region: CASSLASGGYNYGYTF. The CDR3 region has the DNA TGTGCCAGCAGCTTAGCTAGCGGGGGATATAACTATGGCTACACCTTC.

This clonotype came up many times. V gene TRBV12-3 or TRBV12-4 combines with J gene TRBJ2-5; 8 bases are a match to TRBD1. The CDR3 length is 14 residues. J gave up 2 bases and V 7 bases, and 6 bases lay outside the gene matches. The CDR3 nucleotides read TGTGCCAGCAACCGGGACAGGTCTCAAGAGACCCAGTACTTC. Translated, it gives CASNRDRSQETQYF.

This clonotype has more than one count but fewer than ten. The rearrangement joins TRBV2 to TRBJ1-5; D possibly corresponds to TRBD1 (5 bases). This CDR3 spans 15 amino acids. Trimming stripped 3 bases from V and 1 base from J, with 10 bases between. Germline V gene sequence: CDR1 SNHLY, CDR2 FYNNEI. As DNA, the CDR3 is TGTGCCAGCAGTGATACAGGTTGGAGCAATCAGCCCCAGCATTTT. Translating it yields CASSDTGWSNQPQHF.

As regards this clonotype: One end of the junction does not line up with germline, which may come from a read error. This chain links TRBV27 with TRBJ2-2; the match to TRBD1 covers 7 bases. The CDR3 totals 14 residues. Germline CDR1 MNHEY, CDR2 SMNVEV (reference sequence). CDR3: CASSGRGNTGELLF. CDR3 in DNA: TGTGCCAGCTCCGGCAGGGGGAACACCGGGGAGCTGCTTTTT.

At least ten counts were recorded for this clonotype. The chain joins TRBV20-1 to TRBJ2-5, with 9 bases aligning to TRBD1. Germline V gene data show CDR1 as DFQATT and CDR2 as SNEGSKA (reference sequence). The CDR3 covers 14 residues. The trim removed 5 bases at V and 4 bases at J, leaving 8 bases unmatched. CDR3 amino acids: CSAPNRGPGETQYF. CDR3 sequence (DNA): TGCAGTGCTCCGAACAGGGGGCCCGGAGAGACCCAGTACTTC.

This clonotype was detected ten times or more. CDR3 region: CASSLESGVSPLHF. DNA for the CDR3: TGTGCCAGCAGCTTGGAATCAGGGGTTTCACCCCTCCACTTT. This rearrangement joins TRBV5-4 to TRBJ1-6; D possibly corresponds to TRBD1 (6 bases). CDR3 length: 14 amino acids. Germline V gene data show CDR1 as SGHNT and CDR2 as YYREEE (reference sequence). Trimming took off 0 bases at V and 9 bases at J, with 10 bases between the two ends.

This clonotype was found once. CDR3 region: CAAGESVLHF. The DNA for the CDR3 is TGTGCCGCGGGAGAATCGGTCCTCCACTTT. The rearrangement uses TRBV11-2 and TRBJ1-6; D is uncertain. Germline V CDR1 and CDR2: SGHAT, FQNNGV. Trimming pared 11 bases from V and 15 bases from J, leaving 14 bases between. This CDR3 spans 10 amino acids.

There are many counts of this clonotype. The rearrangement uses TRBV20-1 and TRBJ1-2, with D perhaps TRBD1 (5 bases). Germline CDR1 DFQATT, CDR2 SNEGSKA (reference sequence). The CDR3 is 12 residues long. Trimming removed 7 bases from V and 1 base from J, with 10 bases in between. CDR3 region: CSVRTHNYGYTF. The CDR3 DNA reads TGCAGTGTGAGGACACATAACTATGGCTACACCTTC.

The V and J genes are TRBV20-1 and TRBJ2-5; 9 nucleotides line up with TRBD2. V gave up 5 bases and J gave up 5 bases; unmatched junction bases: 6. Germline CDR1 and CDR2: DFQATT and SNEGSKA (reference sequence). The CDR3 contains 13 residues. As DNA, the CDR3 is TGCAGTGCTGAAGAGGGGACTAGCGAGACCCAGTACTTC. Translating it yields CSAEEGTSETQYF.

This clonotype was observed a few times. The chain has TRBV18 and TRBJ2-7; 9 nucleotides line up with TRBD1. CDR3 size: 19 residues. V shed 1 base and J 6 bases; nucleotides not matched to a gene: 19. Looked up from germline, CDR1 is KGHSH and CDR2 is LQKENI. The CDR3 is CASSPQVWDRANLEGEQYF. In DNA form, the CDR3 reads TGTGCCAGCTCACCACAGGTTTGGGACAGGGCAAACCTGGAGGGCGAGCAGTACTTC.

This clonotype is categorized as medium-sized (0.01 to 0.1%). This rearrangement joins TRBV2 to TRBJ1-2; tentatively, D is TRBD1 (6 bases). Deletions cut 10 bases from V and 7 bases from J, with 19 bases between. This CDR3 contains 13 residues. CDR1 is SNHLY, CDR2 FYNNEI, per germline. CDR3 in DNA: TGTGCCACACCAGACAGGCCCTCGGGTGGCTACACCTTC. It yields the protein CATPDRPSGGYTF.

This chain links TRBV5-4 with TRBJ2-1, with TRBD1 matching over 9 bases. Germline V gene data show CDR1 as SGHNT and CDR2 as YYREEE (reference sequence). V was pared by 7 bases and J by 3 bases, with 8 bases of the junction left unmatched. The CDR3 covers 15 residues. In DNA, the CDR3 is TGTGCCAGCGGCAGGACAGGGGCAATCTACAATGAGCAGTTCTTC. This encodes CASGRTGAIYNEQFF.

There are many counts of this clonotype. The V call is TRBV4-1, the J call TRBJ1-4; tentative D call: TRBD1 (6 bases). CDR3 length: 14 amino acids. Deletions cut 5 bases from V and 8 bases from J, with 15 bases between. Germline V gene sequence: CDR1 MGHRA, CDR2 YSYEKL. CDR3 in amino acids: CASSVQGMDEKLFF. DNA for the CDR3: TGCGCCAGCAGCGTTCAGGGGATGGACGAAAAACTGTTTTTT.

Ten or more counts support this clonotype. The chain recombines TRBV19 with TRBJ2-2, with a possible D match to TRBD1 (5 bases). The V and J ends lost 1 base and 0 bases respectively, with 6 bases between them. This CDR3 comprises 15 residues. CDR1 and CDR2 (germline): LNHDA, SQIVND (reference sequence). This CDR3 reads CASSIGGANTGELFF. As DNA, the CDR3 is TGTGCCAGTAGTATAGGGGGCGCGAACACCGGGGAGCTGTTTTTT.

The CDR3 bases are TGTGCCAGCAGCCTTTTAGGCACAGATACGCAGTATTTT. Encoded protein: CASSLLGTDTQYF. This chain joins TRBV7-2 and TRBJ2-3, with no clear D. V lost 5 bases, J lost 1 base, and 7 bases lay in between. Looked up from germline, CDR1 is SGHTA and CDR2 is FQGNSA. The CDR3 is 13 amino acids. Combining the CDR3 with reference TRBV7-2 and TRBJ2-3 gives the whole variable domain GAGVSQSPSNKVTEKGKDVELRCDPISGHTALYWYRQSLGQGLEFLIYFQGNSAPDKSGLPSDRFSAERTGGSVSTLTIQRTQQEDSAVYLCASSLLGTDTQYFGPGTRLTVL.

Remarks on this clonotype: This sequence may be a read error, since a much larger clone differs from it by one base. V is TRBV6-2 or TRBV6-3 and J is TRBJ2-2, with D hard to call. This CDR3 has 13 amino acids. Germline CDR1 is MNHEY and CDR2 is SVGEGT. Trimming left V 2 bases short and J 7 bases short, with 8 bases between. CDR3 bases: TGTGCCAGCAGTTACGGTGACGTCGGGGAGCTGTTTTTT. Translated, it gives CASSYGDVGELFF.

The chain recombines TRBV20-1 with TRBJ1-1; 10 bases fit TRBD1. Germline loops: CDR1 DFQATT, CDR2 SNEGSKA (reference sequence). The CDR3 has 15 amino acids. V lost 0 bases to trimming and J lost 5 bases; unmatched junction nucleotides: 6. The CDR3 nucleotides are TGCAGTGCTAGAGATCTGGGACAGGGGTTTACTGAAGCTTTCTTT. Translated: CSARDLGQGFTEAFF.

This clonotype was seen many times. The chain combines TRBV5-1 with TRBJ1-2; D may be TRBD1 (5 bases). Trimming pared 0 bases from V and 5 bases from J, leaving 11 bases between. This CDR3 comprises 14 residues. The V gene's germline CDR1 is SGHRS and CDR2 YFSETQ. The CDR3 protein is CASSLGQGGYGYTF. In nucleotides, the CDR3 is TGCGCCAGCAGCTTGGGGCAGGGAGGATATGGCTACACCTTC.

The gene calls are TRBV7-2 and TRBJ2-7, with a tentative D call TRBD2 (6 bases). V was pared by 1 base and J by 6 bases, with 16 bases between. The CDR3 has 15 amino acids. CDR1 and CDR2 from the germline V gene are SGHTA and FQGNSA. The CDR3 reads CASSLGKEWEVEQYF. The DNA of the CDR3 is TGTGCCAGCAGCTTAGGGAAGGAGTGGGAGGTCGAGCAGTACTTC.

The table lists this clonotype with many counts. This sequence joins TRBV27 and TRBJ1-2; tentatively, D is TRBD1 (6 bases). The CDR3 has 13 amino acids. Trimming removed 2 bases at V and 7 bases at J, with 11 bases between. CDR1 is MNHEY, CDR2 SMNVEV, per germline (reference sequence). The CDR3 here is CASSLRGAIGYTF. Written as DNA, the CDR3 is TGTGCCAGCAGTTTACGGGGGGCCATTGGCTACACCTTC.

The sample holds a few counts of this clonotype. The chain has TRBV12-3 or TRBV12-4 and TRBJ1-1; D is uncertain. The CDR3 has 12 amino acids. V was cut by 3 bases and J by 6 bases, with 8 bases left in between. The CDR3 nucleotides read TGTGCCAGCAGTTTTGGAGGCGCTGAAGCTTTCTTT. Protein sequence: CASSFGGAEAFF.

This clonotype was observed a few times. This chain joins TRBV10-3 and TRBJ2-7; TRBD2 agrees at 7 bases. The ends lost 0 bases at V and 2 bases at J; junction bases unmatched: 4. The V gene's germline CDR1 is ENHRY and CDR2 SYGVKD. There are 15 residues in the CDR3. The CDR3 protein is CAISESMAGAYEQYF. The CDR3 DNA reads as TGTGCCATCAGTGAGTCGATGGCGGGAGCCTACGAGCAGTACTTC.